This passage covers 21 T cell receptor beta chains from one sample sequenced in a study of vaccination effects on CD4 cells after COVID-19. The culture ran for around ten days before CD4+ T cells were isolated. Participants were vaccinated with two doses of either the BNT162b2 or mRNA-1273 vaccine. The method was immunoSEQ multiplex PCR; TCRdb's version includes in-frame clones alone and lacks a portion of them. The sample records about 66,000 clones, 74% being singletons. These receptors are not linked to any known antigen. Sequenced here: CD4+ T cells from PBMCs cultured without peptide, sampled after COVID-19 vaccination. These TCRs come from a human donor who received a COVID-19 vaccine.

The rearrangement uses TRBV6-5 and TRBJ1-2; perhaps TRBD1 as D (5 bases). The CDR3 has 15 residues. Germline CDR1 is MNHEY and CDR2 is SVGAGI. V lost 0 bases and J 5 bases, leaving 13 bases between the germline ends. The CDR3 DNA reads TGTGCCAGCAGTTACTCATCGCAGGGTTGGTATGGCTACACCTTC. Translated: CASSYSSQGWYGYTF.

CDR3 sequence: CASSFTRGGADTQYF. CDR3 sequence (DNA): TGTGCCAGCAGCTTTACCCGGGGGGGGGCAGATACGCAGTATTTT. The rearrangement uses TRBV7-3 and TRBJ2-3; TRBD2 aligns across 8 bases. V trimming: 3 bases; J trimming: 4 bases; junction bases outside the gene matches: 6. The CDR3 sequence is 15 residues long. CDR1 is SGHTA and CDR2 is FQGTGA in the germline V gene.

Only a few counts were recorded for this clone. This chain joins TRBV7-9 and TRBJ1-5; TRBD1 matches at 7 bases. Germline values: CDR1 SEHNR, CDR2 FQNEAQ (reference sequence). The CDR3 runs to 15 residues. The ends lost 4 bases at V and 4 bases at J; junction bases unmatched: 7. This chain's CDR3 is CASSSGTVVNQPQHF. The CDR3, as DNA: TGTGCCAGCAGCTCCGGGACAGTTGTTAATCAGCCCCAGCATTTT.

The chain is built from TRBV5-6 and TRBJ2-3, with 8 positions matching TRBD2. Germline V gene data show CDR1 as SGHDT and CDR2 as YYEEEE. The length of the CDR3 is 15 residues. Trimming cost V 4 bases and J 3 bases; bases outside gene matches: 7. CDR3 amino acids: CASSVPGLATDTQYF. The CDR3 nucleotides read TGTGCCAGCAGCGTACCCGGACTAGCTACAGATACGCAGTATTTT.

V usage is TRBV29-1 and J usage is TRBJ2-2; D not certain. The V gene's germline CDR1 is SQVTM and CDR2 ANQGSEA. V dropped 4 bases and J dropped 1 base, with 4 bases sitting between them. This CDR3 region has 12 residues. CDR3 nucleotide sequence: TGCAGCGTTGGGGAGAACACCGGGGAGCTGTTTTTT. Protein sequence: CSVGENTGELFF.

This clone showed up just a few times. For the CDR3, the DNA is TGTGCCAGCAGCGTAGCTAATCGGGCGGGGAGCAAAGAGACCCAGTACTTC. Amino acid sequence: CASSVANRAGSKETQYF. The chain is built from TRBV9 and TRBJ2-5; possibly TRBD2 for D (6 bases). Trimming left V 0 bases short and J 3 bases short, with 18 bases between. This CDR3 comprises 17 residues. The germline CDR1 and CDR2 sequences are SGDLS and YYNGEE.

The sample holds a few counts of this clone. The chain joins TRBV7-9 to TRBJ1-1, with a tentative D call TRBD1 (6 bases). Between the trimmed V and J ends, which lost 5 bases and 0 bases, there was a span of 7 bases. Germline V lookup: CDR1 SEHNR, CDR2 FQNEAQ (reference sequence). The CDR3 is 13 amino acids. CDR3 region: CASSQGMNTEAFF. The CDR3 DNA is TGTGCCAGCAGCCAGGGGATGAACACTGAAGCTTTCTTT. Full variable domain (rest looked up from reference TRBV7-9 and TRBJ1-1): DTGVSQNPRHKITKRGQNVTFRCDPISEHNRLYWYRQTLGQGPEFLTYFQNEAQLEKSRLLSDRFSAERPKGSFSTLEIQRTEQGDSAMYLCASSQGMNTEAFFGQGTRLTVV.

The V call is TRBV19, the J call TRBJ2-1, with a tentative D call TRBD1 (6 bases). Germline loops: CDR1 LNHDA, CDR2 SQIVND (reference sequence). Deletions cut 5 bases from V and 7 bases from J, with 12 bases between. This CDR3 is built from 13 residues. This chain's CDR3 is CASSVPQGNEQFF. DNA for the CDR3: TGTGCCAGTAGTGTGCCTCAGGGGAATGAGCAGTTCTTC.

V gene TRBV9 combines with J gene TRBJ2-1; the D gene is possibly TRBD2 (6 bases). The CDR3 loop spans 16 amino acids. V lost 4 bases and J lost 6, with 20 bases in between. Germline V gene data show CDR1 as SGDLS and CDR2 as YYNGEE. The CDR3 sequence: CASSRSSVLGGNEQFF. CDR3 nucleotide sequence: TGTGCCAGCAGCCGATCTAGCGTCCTGGGCGGCAATGAGCAGTTCTTC.

This clone turned up a few times. The chain is built from TRBV28 and TRBJ1-2; 8 bases fit TRBD1. The CDR3 loop spans 12 amino acids. Germline V CDR1 and CDR2: MDHEN, SYDVKM. CDR3 nucleotide sequence: TGTGTAACCGGGACAGGAACGTTGTTTTACACCTTC. Translation: CVTGTGTLFYTF.

V gene TRBV7-6 combines with J gene TRBJ1-3; D is unresolved. This CDR3 is 16 amino acids long. V dropped 5 bases and J dropped 3 bases, with 17 bases sitting between them. Germline-derived CDR1 and CDR2 are SGHVS and FNYEAQ. In nucleotides, the CDR3 is TGTGCCAGCAGCCCCGGCCCTCTCTCTAATGGAAACACCATATATTTT. Translated, it gives CASSPGPLSNGNTIYF.

The CDR3, as DNA: TGTGCCAGCAGCTTTCAGGGGAACACAGATACGCAGTATTTT. This encodes CASSFQGNTDTQYF. The chain employs TRBV5-4 and TRBJ2-3; possible D gene TRBD1, 6 bases. The germline CDR1 and CDR2 sequences are SGHNT and YYREEE (reference sequence). The CDR3 extends over 14 amino acids. Deletions cut 2 bases from V and 2 bases from J, with 9 bases between.

V is TRBV15 and J is TRBJ1-6; no reliable D call. This CDR3 comprises 19 residues. Germline assignment: CDR1 LNHNV and CDR2 YYDKDF (reference sequence). Trimming took 1 base from V and 0 from J, leaving 16 bases between them. The CDR3 here is CATSRVPPTLSSYNSPLHF. The CDR3, as DNA: TGTGCCACCAGCAGAGTACCCCCCACGCTGAGCTCCTATAATTCACCCCTCCACTTT.

The V and J genes are TRBV18 and TRBJ1-5; 9 bases line up with TRBD1. With 6 bases clipped from V and 5 bases from J, the junction kept 5 bases outside the gene matches. Per the germline V gene, CDR1 is KGHSH and CDR2 is LQKENI. The CDR3 has 14 residues. CDR3 protein: CASSPGQGDQPQHF. The CDR3 region has the DNA TGTGCCAGCTCGCCGGGACAGGGAGATCAGCCCCAGCATTTT.

The V gene is TRBV9, the J gene TRBJ2-2; D is possibly TRBD2 (7 bases). Between the trimmed V and J ends, which lost 2 bases and 4 bases, there was a span of 12 bases. CDR1 and CDR2 (germline): SGDLS, YYNGEE. CDR3 length: 15 amino acids. CDR3 loop: CASSVGGAATGELFF. CDR3 bases: TGTGCCAGCAGCGTGGGGGGGGCGGCCACCGGGGAGCTGTTTTTT.

This clone was recorded a few times. V usage is TRBV19 and J usage is TRBJ1-5; TRBD1 is a possible D gene (6 bases). The germline gives CDR1 LNHDA, CDR2 SQIVND (reference sequence). V lost 5 bases to trimming and J lost 0 bases, with 17 bases between them. The CDR3 covers 17 residues. The CDR3 spells CASSPTRGVVSNQPQHF. The CDR3 DNA reads TGTGCCAGTAGTCCCACAAGGGGGGTGGTTAGCAATCAGCCCCAGCATTTT.

The V gene is TRBV28, the J gene TRBJ2-3; D uncertain. The germline gives CDR1 MDHEN, CDR2 SYDVKM. Trimming removed 2 bases at V and 1 base at J, with 10 bases between. The CDR3 totals 15 residues. CDR3 sequence reads: CASSLPQSGTDTQYF. The CDR3, as DNA: TGTGCCAGCAGTTTACCCCAGAGCGGCACAGATACGCAGTATTTT.

This chain uses TRBV6-5 with TRBJ1-1; D perhaps matches TRBD1 (6 bases). V was trimmed by 6 bases and J by 1 base, leaving 15 bases between them. The germline V gene has CDR1 MNHEY and CDR2 SVGAGI. This CDR3 has 15 amino acids. The CDR3 spells CASRASGARNTEAFF. CDR3 nucleotides: TGTGCCAGCAGGGCTTCGGGGGCGAGGAACACTGAAGCTTTCTTT.

This rearrangement joins TRBV12-3 or TRBV12-4 to TRBJ1-1, with a possible D match to TRBD1 (6 bases). The length of the CDR3 is 13 residues. Trimming left V 3 bases short and J 8 bases short, with 13 bases between. The CDR3: CASSLLGAREAFF. CDR3 coding DNA: TGTGCCAGCAGTTTGTTGGGGGCGAGGGAAGCTTTCTTT.

V gene TRBV23-1 combines with J gene TRBJ2-7; 8 bases fit TRBD1. Being an ORF, TRBV23-1 has a function that is uncertain. CDR3 size: 20 residues. Unmatched junction bases numbered 18, after V lost 0 bases and J lost 2 bases. The DNA for the CDR3 is TGCGCCAGCAGTCAATCCCGGGGAGTTGGGCGACAGGGGCACACCTACGAGCAGTACGTC. Protein product: CASSQSRGVGRQGHTYEQYV.

The J gene is TRBJ1-1, the V gene TRBV11-2, with D unclear. The CDR3 extends over 14 amino acids. Between the trimmed V and J ends, which lost 1 base and 2 bases, there was a span of 8 bases. CDR1 is SGHAT and CDR2 is FQNNGV in the germline V gene. CDR3 protein: CASSLVWGNTEAFF. CDR3 sequence (DNA): TGTGCCAGCAGCTTAGTGTGGGGAAACACTGAAGCTTTCTTT.